Listed below are T cell receptor beta chains from one sample, sequenced in a study of T-cell reconstitution after alpha-beta-depleted transplantation in children. TCRdb re-derived calls from the PCR reads in MiXCR, one entry per CDR3 protein. The table has about 980,000 distinct CDR3 sequences, about 30% seen once; the top ten hold approximately 30%. The specimen was PBMCs, mostly from graft donor cells, collected 360 days after TCRalphabeta/CD19-depleted stem cell transplant. The receptors shown here come from a boy under three years old who had a stem cell transplant for SCID, so the T cells may come from the graft donor. CDR3s include the opening cysteine and the closing phenylalanine or tryptophan. Clone size, where shown, is once, few, many, or a class for clones that have expanded.

V gene,clone size,J gene,CDR3 length,CDR3 protein
TRBV12-3/TRBV12-4,many,TRBJ1-2,13,CASSLTGGYGYTF
TRBV10-3,-,TRBJ1-5,14,CAISEQSDNQPQHF
TRBV28,few,TRBJ2-3,16,CASIVKRAPSTDTQYF
TRBV4-1,-,TRBJ2-5,18,CASSPHNSGLMYQETQYF
TRBV12-3/TRBV12-4,-,TRBJ1-1,13,CASTTWGSFEAFF
TRBV5-5,few,TRBJ1-1,13,CASKDTGHTEAFF
TRBV6-5,many,TRBJ2-5,13,CASSYRNQETQYF
TRBV5-1,few,TRBJ1-3,17,CASSANAAASSGNTIYF
TRBV2,many,TRBJ1-1,15,CASSERDGGNTEAFF
TRBV11-1,-,TRBJ2-7,14,CASSRRSGFYEQYF
TRBV28,-,TRBJ2-7,14,CASSKTGTGLEQYF
TRBV11-3,-,TRBJ2-2,15,CASSPGVPNTGELFF
TRBV19,few,TRBJ1-5,14,CASSTGHSGQPQHF
TRBV29-1,-,TRBJ1-1,12,CSVTTRNTEAFF
TRBV4-1,once,TRBJ2-1,17,CASSQRRGTGAYNEQFF
TRBV7-9,-,TRBJ2-1,16,CASSPTLGVSYNEQFF
TRBV7-2,-,TRBJ2-7,17,CASSLRLSGGRGKEQYF
TRBV6-4,-,TRBJ2-3,15,CASSQRGGQTDTQYF
TRBV6-2/TRBV6-3,few,TRBJ2-7,13,CASSQPLAYEQYF
TRBV27,few,TRBJ1-6,19,CASSLIPPGTEHFNSPLHF
TRBV4-2,-,TRBJ2-5,20,CASSQPKHPPSGGYEETQYF
TRBV7-4,few,TRBJ2-3,13,CAQGGRVLMAQYF
TRBV12-3/TRBV12-4,few,TRBJ2-7,15,CASSRRQGGTYEQYF
TRBV5-1,few,TRBJ1-1,15,CASSFQGRMNTEAFF
TRBV20-1,few,TRBJ2-5,16,CSAPGLAGGGRETQYF
TRBV19,few,TRBJ2-7,14,CASRPSDRFYEQYF
TRBV6-5,few,TRBJ1-1,14,CASSYSRGAGGGFF
TRBV7-2,-,TRBJ2-5,13,CASSSPPGETQYF
TRBV5-6,few,TRBJ2-7,14,CASSSRGYGYEQYF
TRBV4-1,few,TRBJ1-5,15,CASSQVPLGVEPQHF
TRBV2,few,TRBJ2-3,16,CASTREGTLSTDTQYF
TRBV9,-,TRBJ2-3,19,CASSSGLAGPLDHTDTQYF
TRBV2,few,TRBJ2-7,18,CASSEAWLAGTYSYEQYF
TRBV10-2,few,TRBJ2-3,13,CASSKDGADTQYF
TRBV29-1,few,TRBJ2-2,14,CSAAQSRGAGELFF
TRBV2,-,TRBJ2-3,14,CASLNGVQTDTQYF
TRBV5-1,-,TRBJ2-5,18,CASSFGAWGGAFQETQYF
TRBV10-3,-,TRBJ2-3,13,CAIMAGGKDTQYF
TRBV9,-,TRBJ2-5,15,CASSVGRTAQETQYF
TRBV18,few,TRBJ2-4,15,CASSPLDSGKNIQYF
TRBV25-1,-,TRBJ1-3,13,CASRGVSGNTIYF
TRBV6-2/TRBV6-3,few,TRBJ1-5,14,CASSYSPLNQPQHF
TRBV12-3/TRBV12-4,-,TRBJ1-2,15,CASSFDGQTTYGYTF
TRBV14,-,TRBJ2-7,15,CASSQDGLLDYEQYF
TRBV24-1,-,TRBJ2-7,14,CATSDQGDRYEQYF
TRBV3-1,few,TRBJ2-5,15,CASSQDSRGRETQYF
TRBV5-1,-,TRBJ2-1,16,CASSWGRGGLYNEQFF
TRBV28,-,TRBJ2-1,18,CASSFGSSRASRDNEQFF
TRBV12-3/TRBV12-4,-,TRBJ1-3,16,CASRPQGRFAGNTIYF
TRBV12-3/TRBV12-4,few,TRBJ2-7,16,CASSFSGSVIVYEQYF
TRBV5-1,-,TRBJ2-3,15,CASFYSAGGTDTQYF
TRBV9,-,TRBJ2-2,16,CASSVGGHPNTGELFF
TRBV7-9,-,TRBJ2-7,15,CASSLKRRGSYEQYF
TRBV12-3/TRBV12-4,once,TRBJ2-5,16,CASSQDSSGAAETQYF